Below, 15 T cell receptor beta chains from the same sample are listed, as sequenced in a study of T cell clonality in common variable immunodeficiency. Data came from immunoSEQ multiplex PCR; TCRdb stores just in-frame clones and leaves some out. Recorded here are 50,000 to 65,000 clones, with no singletons, and the ten leading clones hold roughly 0.84%. Sequences were obtained from peripheral blood mononuclear cells. The receptors come from a person aged 18 to 75 in good health.

In its sample, this clone was seen many times. From the germline J gene comes the end of the CDR3, since the read stops 3 residues before it. The gene calls are TRBV6-1 and TRBJ2-7; unclear D gene. This CDR3 is 11 amino acids long. V lost 3 bases and J 3 bases, leaving 3 bases between the germline ends. Germline loops: CDR1 MNHNS, CDR2 SASEGT. The covered CDR3 bases are TGTGCCAGCAGTGAGTACTACGAG. Amino acids: CASSEYYE. The complete CDR3 sequence is CASSEYYEQYF.

This clone was detected many times. The CDR3 is cut off 3 residues early in the read; its end comes from the germline J gene. This chain links TRBV12-3 or TRBV12-4 with TRBJ1-2; TRBD1 might be the D (5 bases). There are 14 residues in the CDR3. V lost 4 bases and J lost 4, with 13 bases in between. CDR3 loop: CASSSWGVGYGYTF. Partial CDR3 DNA: TGTGCCAGCAGTTCATGGGGGGTCGGCTATGGC.

Turning to this clone: The CDR3 end falls 3 residues outside the read, so it is completed with the germline J gene. The chain links TRBV5-1 to TRBJ2-3, with a weak D call TRBD2 (6 bases). V was cut by 6 bases and J by 2 bases, with 13 bases left in between. This CDR3 spans 14 amino acids. In germline, CDR1 is SGHRS, CDR2 YFSETQ. The CDR3 DNA, read in part, is TGCGCCAGCACGGGACTGGGGAACACAGATACG. This gives the protein CASTGLGNTDT. The whole CDR3 protein reads CASTGLGNTDTQYF. Combining the CDR3 with reference TRBV5-1 and TRBJ2-3 gives the whole variable domain KAGVTQTPRYLIKTRGQQVTLSCSPISGHRSVSWYQQTPGQGLQFLFEYFSETQRNKGNFPGRFSGRQFSNSRSEMNVSTLELGDSALYLCASTGLGNTDTQYFGPGTRLTVL.

The table lists this clone with many counts. The missing CDR3 end, 3 residues past where the read stops, is filled in from the germline J gene. The V and J genes are TRBV5-1 and TRBJ2-3; D may be TRBD2 (6 bases). Germline CDR1 reads SGHRS; CDR2 reads YFSETQ. CDR3 length: 14 residues. V shed 8 bases and J shed 0 bases, with 13 bases lying between them. CDR3 sequence: CASKLAVSTDTQYF. The part of the CDR3 DNA that was read is TGCGCCAGTAAACTAGCAGTTAGCACAGATACG.

This clone came up many times. The observed sequence ends 3 residues before the CDR3 terminus, with the missing tail filled in from the germline J gene. The chain employs TRBV20-1 and TRBJ2-5; weak D call: TRBD2 (6 bases). Trimming cost V 6 bases and J 4 bases, with 9 bases left between them. Looked up from germline, CDR1 is DFQATT and CDR2 is SNEGSKA (reference sequence). The CDR3 spans 11 residues. The DNA read from the CDR3 is TGCAGTGCGAGACTAGGAGAGACC. This translates into CSARLGET. The entire CDR3 sequence reads CSARLGETQYF.

This clone showed up many times. The CDR3 end falls 3 residues outside the read, so it is completed with the germline J gene. The J gene is TRBJ2-2, the V gene TRBV7-8, with 8 bases that match TRBD1. CDR1 is SGHVS, CDR2 FQNEAQ, per germline. The CDR3 loop spans 17 amino acids. J lost 0 bases, V lost 5 bases, and 8 bases had no gene match. The CDR3 reads CASSQRDRTANTGELFF. The DNA read from the CDR3 is TGTGCCAGCAGCCAACGGGACAGGACCGCGAACACCGGGGAG.

This clone was counted between two and nine times. A read error is likely here: a far larger clone is one base away. The read ends 3 residues before the CDR3 terminus; that terminus is restored from the germline J gene. The same CDR3 arises from other DNA sequences in this sample as well. This sequence joins TRBV6-2 or TRBV6-3 and TRBJ2-3; D may be TRBD1 (6 bases). The V gene's germline CDR1 is MNHEY and CDR2 SVGEGT. The CDR3 has 14 amino acids. V was cut by 5 bases and J by 2 bases, with 11 bases left in between. The sequenced CDR3 bases are TGTGCCAGCAGTCTTCGGACAGACACAGATACG. Its protein product is CASSLRTDTDT. The CDR3 in full is CASSLRTDTDTQYF.

This clone was counted at least ten times. From the germline J gene comes the end of the CDR3, since the read stops 3 residues before it. The genes are TRBV20-1 and TRBJ2-1; D unresolved. CDR3 length: 14 residues. Looked up from germline, CDR1 is DFQATT and CDR2 is SNEGSKA (reference sequence). V lost 6 bases and J 1 base, leaving 13 bases between the germline ends. CDR3 protein: CSASETGSYNEQFF. Incomplete CDR3 DNA: TGCAGTGCCAGCGAGACTGGGTCCTACAATGAG.

In this sample, this clone turned up many times. The read ends 3 residues before the CDR3 terminus; that terminus is restored from the germline J gene. The V call is TRBV20-1, the J call TRBJ2-2; 8 bases align to TRBD1. This CDR3 spans 15 amino acids. Per germline, CDR1 DFQATT and CDR2 SNEGSKA (reference sequence). The covered CDR3 bases are TGCAGTGCTAGGGGCGGGACAGGAAATAATTCACCG. Translation: CSARGGTGNNSP. The CDR3 in full is CSARGGTGNNSPLFF.

This clone appeared a few times. The read ends 3 residues early relative to the CDR3; the germline J gene fills the gap. The rearrangement links TRBV30 to TRBJ1-2; the D is unclear. The V gene's germline CDR1 is GTSNPN and CDR2 SVGIG (reference sequence). The CDR3 covers 15 residues. This chain's CDR3 is CAWSVMAGVSDTYTF. CDR3 DNA, as far as it was read: TGTGCCTGGAGTGTGATGGCGGGAGTATCAGATACC.

The sample holds a few counts of this clone. The read terminates 3 residues ahead of where the CDR3 ends, so the germline J gene completes it. The chain recombines TRBV19 with TRBJ1-2; no reliable D call. CDR1 and CDR2 (germline): LNHDA, SQIVND (reference sequence). This CDR3 is built from 13 residues. The sequenced CDR3 bases are TGTGCCAGTAGCGACACCCTCACAGATACC. Translating gives CASSDTLTDT. The whole CDR3 region reads CASSDTLTDTYTF.

Ten or more counts support this clone. The CDR3 goes on 3 residues after the read ends, and that part is filled in from the germline J gene. V usage is TRBV20-1 and J usage is TRBJ2-2; D might be TRBD1 (5 bases). The V end lost 4 bases, the J end lost 5 bases, and 11 bases lay between the germline ends. CDR1 DFQATT and CDR2 SNEGSKA come from the germline V gene (reference sequence). This CDR3 spans 13 amino acids. The CDR3 region is CSAILTVTGELFF. The CDR3 bases that were read are TGCAGTGCTATACTGACAGTGACCGGGGAG.

This clone has ten or more counts. The CDR3 end falls 3 residues outside the read, so it is completed with the germline J gene. The chain carries TRBV20-1 and TRBJ2-7; the match to TRBD2 covers 15 bases. The germline V gene encodes CDR1 DFQATT and CDR2 SNEGSKA (reference sequence). Trimming took 5 bases from V and 4 from J; bases not matched to a gene: 3. The length of the CDR3 is 14 residues. CDR3 sequence: CSAGLAGGPYEQYF. Partial CDR3 DNA: TGCAGTGCTGGACTAGCGGGAGGGCCTTACGAG.

This clone appeared many times. Sequencing ends 3 residues short of the CDR3 end; the germline J gene provides the rest. The rearrangement joins TRBV29-1 to TRBJ1-6, with D maybe TRBD1 (5 bases). The V and J ends lost 4 bases and 7 bases respectively, with 8 bases between them. The CDR3 has 12 residues. Germline CDR1 and CDR2: SQVTM and ANQGSEA. The sequenced part of the CDR3 DNA is TGCAGCGTTGGCGAGGGGAATTCACCC. Residues: CSVGEGNSP. The whole CDR3 is CSVGEGNSPLHF.

This clone has at least ten counts. The observed sequence ends 3 residues before the CDR3 terminus, with the missing tail filled in from the germline J gene. The chain employs TRBV19 and TRBJ1-5; D not resolved. Germline CDR1 and CDR2: LNHDA and SQIVND (reference sequence). This CDR3 is built from 16 residues. V was cut by 2 bases and J by 4 bases, with 15 bases left in between. The covered CDR3 bases are TGTGCCAGTAGTATACGAAGTTTCTATGATAATCAGCCC. Translating it yields CASSIRSFYDNQP. The CDR3 in full is CASSIRSFYDNQPQHF.